This T cell receptor (beta chain) was documented in a study of blood T cell repertoires in COVID-19. The overall study: COVID-19 samples from acute and convalescent phases originated in the United States, Italy and Spain.

This CDR3 is 12 amino acids long. The V end was cut by 2 bases, the J end by 5 bases, with 4 bases between. Using immunoSEQ multiplex PCR, the repertoire was profiled, and TCRdb retains in-frame clones only, with some absent. Of 250,000 to 350,000 clones in the sample, 75% to 90% were seen once. This study enrolled people aged roughly 18 to 90 from approximately 25 US geographic areas. This TCR was recovered from a woman between 18 and 29 years old who had recovered from COVID-19. The sequenced material came from PBMCs or T cells enriched from blood (not recorded which). The chain employs TRBV12-3 or TRBV12-4 and TRBJ1-5; D is ambiguous. The CDR3 DNA is TGTGCCAGCAGTTTATATTATCAGCCCCAGCATTTT. It is translated as CASSLYYQPQHF.